This T cell receptor beta chain emerged from a study of CD8 T cells in ankylosing spondylitis. TCRdb reanalysed the 5' RACE reads using MiXCR and keeps one entry per CDR3 protein. The sample yields approximately 290,000 distinct CDR3 sequences, roughly 20% seen once. This CDR3 is 13 amino acids long. V shed 5 bases and J shed 4 bases, with 12 bases lying between them. Germline values: CDR1 LNHDA, CDR2 SQIVND (reference sequence). The receptor comes from a female donor with ankylosing spondylitis or in good health (not recorded which). The specimen sequenced was blood, either unsorted or a sorted T cell fraction (not recorded which). The rearrangement uses TRBV19 and TRBJ2-7; tentatively, D is TRBD1 or TRBD2 (5 bases each). CDR3 region: CASSPGTSYEQYF. The CDR3 nucleotides are TGTGCCAGTAGTCCGGGGACCTCGTACGAGCAGTACTTC.